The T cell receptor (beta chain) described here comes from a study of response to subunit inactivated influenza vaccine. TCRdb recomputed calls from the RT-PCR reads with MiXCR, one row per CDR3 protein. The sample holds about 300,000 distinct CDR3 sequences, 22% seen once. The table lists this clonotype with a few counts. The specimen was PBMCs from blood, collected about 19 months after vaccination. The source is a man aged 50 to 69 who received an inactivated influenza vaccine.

The CDR3: CASSPDGTGRGYTF. As DNA, the CDR3 is TGTGCCAGCAGCCCGGACGGGACAGGGCGTGGCTACACCTTC. V usage is TRBV5-5 and J usage is TRBJ1-2, with 9 bases lining up with TRBD1. Germline V gene lookup returns CDR1 SGHKS and CDR2 YYEKEE (reference sequence). This CDR3 contains 14 residues. Germline trimming cut 4 bases from V and 7 bases from J; bases unmatched to any gene: 8.